A single sample is the source of the 29 T cell receptor beta chains below, sequenced in a study of blood T cell repertoires in COVID-19. Only in-frame clones appear in the TCRdb table, and some are missing; sequencing was by immunoSEQ multiplex PCR. The sample carries approximately 500,000 clones, about 91% recorded once. Source material: peripheral blood. These receptors came from a man aged 18 to 30 with COVID-19, enrolled during active disease.

The chain recombines TRBV3-1 (or the pseudogene TRBV3-2) with TRBJ2-3; weak D call: TRBD1 (5 bases). Trimming removed 4 bases from V and 8 bases from J, with 13 bases in between. Looked up from germline, CDR1 is LGHDT and CDR2 is YNNKEL (reference sequence). The CDR3 spans 13 residues. The CDR3 loop is CASSRNQGTTQYF. Here the CDR3 DNA reads TGTGCCAGCAGCCGCAACCAGGGAACTACGCAGTATTTT.

Comment on this clone: Different DNA sequences within this sample yield the same CDR3. The chain has TRBV29-1 and TRBJ1-1; D is ambiguous. The ends were cut back, 4 bases at V and 0 bases at J, with 9 bases in the middle. The germline CDR1 and CDR2 sequences are SQVTM and ANQGSEA. This CDR3 contains 13 residues. In nucleotides, the CDR3 is TGCAGCGTTGGAGGCAGAATGAACACTGAAGCTTTCTTT. As protein: CSVGGRMNTEAFF.

V and J are TRBV5-4 and TRBJ2-1; D ambiguous. The V and J ends lost 0 bases and 4 bases respectively, with 11 bases between them. The CDR3 length is 15 residues. From germline, CDR1 is SGHNT and CDR2 YYREEE (reference sequence). DNA of the CDR3: TGTGCCAGCAGCTTGGATGCGACTTTTTACAATGAGCAGTTCTTC. Protein product: CASSLDATFYNEQFF.

The V gene is TRBV2, the J gene TRBJ1-2; D may be TRBD1 (5 bases). This CDR3 has 14 amino acids. CDR1 and CDR2 (germline): SNHLY, FYNNEI. Trimming cost V 1 base and J 0 bases, with 6 bases left between them. In DNA, the CDR3 is TGTGCCAGCAGTGAAGGGGGGGCTAACTATGGCTACACCTTC. This encodes CASSEGGANYGYTF.

This clone was seen a single time. One end of the junction does not line up with germline, which may come from a read error. The gene calls are TRBV7-7 and TRBJ2-3; D may be TRBD2 (6 bases). The CDR3 extends over 15 amino acids. The germline V gene has CDR1 SSHAT and CDR2 FNYEAQ (reference sequence). CDR3 in DNA: TGTGCTAGCAGCTTACGAGGAGGGGCGGCAGATACGCAGTATTTT. Translated, it gives CASSLRGGAADTQYF.

The J gene is TRBJ2-7, the V gene TRBV9; D is possibly TRBD2 (6 bases). V dropped 2 bases and J dropped 2 bases, with 11 bases sitting between them. Germline CDR1 reads SGDLS; CDR2 reads YYNGEE. The CDR3 covers 14 residues. CDR3 sequence: CASSVRGEAYEQYF. DNA for the CDR3: TGTGCCAGCAGCGTTCGCGGGGAGGCCTACGAGCAGTACTTC.

The V call is TRBV5-1, the J call TRBJ2-3, with TRBD2 identical over 11 bases. The trim removed 7 bases at V and 5 bases at J, leaving 6 bases unmatched. Germline CDR1 and CDR2: SGHRS and YFSETQ. This CDR3 comprises 14 residues. CDR3 residues: CASAHTSGGDTQYF. CDR3 nucleotides: TGCGCCAGCGCCCATACTAGCGGGGGAGATACGCAGTATTTT.

The chain carries TRBV27 and TRBJ2-7, with D possibly being TRBD2 (5 bases). The CDR3 sequence is 15 residues long. Germline V gene sequence: CDR1 MNHEY, CDR2 SMNVEV (reference sequence). Trimming left V 4 bases short and J 7 bases short, with 20 bases between. The CDR3 spells CASSWATGNQREQYF. CDR3 nucleotides: TGTGCCAGCAGTTGGGCTACCGGGAACCAGAGAGAGCAGTACTTC.

The V call is TRBV27, the J call TRBJ1-6; the match to TRBD1 covers 8 bases. The CDR3 extends over 16 amino acids. V dropped 5 bases and J dropped 7; count of bases not matched to a gene: 10. Germline loops: CDR1 MNHEY, CDR2 SMNVEV (reference sequence). CDR3 sequence reads: CASSHRQGFGNSPLHF. The CDR3 bases are TGTGCCAGCAGTCACCGACAGGGGTTCGGGAATTCACCCCTCCACTTT.

This chain links TRBV6-5 with TRBJ2-1; possibly TRBD1 for D (6 bases). This CDR3 has 16 amino acids. Germline V gene sequence: CDR1 MNHEY, CDR2 SVGAGI. With 4 bases removed from V and 4 bases from J, the gap between germline ends came to 17 bases. As DNA, the CDR3 is TGTGCCAGCAGTTTGGGGGTGAGGGGGAGTTACAATGAGCAGTTCTTC. Its translation is CASSLGVRGSYNEQFF.

The gene calls are TRBV27 and TRBJ2-7; 10 nucleotides match TRBD1. The CDR3 length is 15 residues. The germline gives CDR1 MNHEY, CDR2 SMNVEV (reference sequence). Germline trimming cut 2 bases from V and 2 bases from J; bases unmatched to any gene: 3. CDR3 in DNA: TGTGCCAGCAGTTTAACCGGGACAGGGGCCTACGAGCAGTACTTC. As protein: CASSLTGTGAYEQYF.

This clone was seen once. The chain uses TRBV4-1 and TRBJ2-5; 12 bases are shared with TRBD2. V was clipped by 4 bases and J by 3 bases; unmatched bases: 6. CDR1 and CDR2 from the germline V gene are MGHRA and YSYEKL. The CDR3 consists of 16 residues. CDR3 region: CASSLRTSGDKETQYF. The CDR3 DNA reads TGCGCCAGCAGCCTACGGACTAGCGGGGATAAAGAGACCCAGTACTTC.

In DNA form, the CDR3 reads TGTGCCAGCAGCGAGGCGGGTAAAAATAATTCACCCCTCCACTTT. Amino acid sequence: CASSEAGKNNSPLHF. The chain has TRBV4-2 and TRBJ1-6; D remains unclear. Germline V CDR1 and CDR2: LGHNA, YNFKEQ. CDR3 size: 15 residues. V was pared by 5 bases and J by 5 bases, with 13 bases between.

This sequence joins TRBV15 and TRBJ2-7; D gene uncertain. Germline V gene sequence: CDR1 LNHNV, CDR2 YYDKDF (reference sequence). This CDR3 has 14 residues. V lost 2 bases to trimming and J lost 6 bases, with 14 bases between them. CDR3 nucleotides: TGTGCCACCAGCAGACCACTGGGCACCGCCGAGCAGTACTTC. Protein: CATSRPLGTAEQYF.

The rearrangement uses TRBV5-1 and TRBJ1-4; possible D gene TRBD1, 6 bases. Per germline, CDR1 SGHRS and CDR2 YFSETQ. There are 13 residues in the CDR3. V was shortened by 5 bases and J by 5 bases, with 10 bases between the two germline ends. The CDR3 DNA reads as TGCGCCAGCAGAAGGACAGAAAATGAAAAACTGTTTTTT. It codes for CASRRTENEKLFF.

The chain is built from TRBV27 and TRBJ1-6, with TRBD1 as a possible D gene (5 bases). V gave up 4 bases and J gave up 8 bases, with 21 bases separating them. Germline CDR1 MNHEY, CDR2 SMNVEV (reference sequence). CDR3 length: 17 amino acids. CDR3: CASSYKGTGGVDSPLHF. Written as DNA, the CDR3 is TGTGCCAGCAGTTACAAAGGGACGGGGGGGGTTGATTCACCCCTCCACTTT.

The CDR3 reads CASSFWGGDEQFF. The CDR3 DNA reads as TGTGCCAGCAGTTTCTGGGGGGGGGATGAGCAGTTCTTC. The chain recombines TRBV27 with TRBJ2-1; 7 bases map to TRBD2. This CDR3 has 13 amino acids. The junction had 4 bases not matched to a gene; V was cut back by 3 bases and J by 8 bases. Germline CDR1 and CDR2: MNHEY and SMNVEV (reference sequence).

The CDR3: CASSRGVRYEQYF. In nucleotides, the CDR3 is TGTGCCAGCAGTCGGGGGGTCCGCTACGAGCAGTACTTC. The chain joins TRBV27 to TRBJ2-7, with 7 bases matching TRBD2. CDR1 is MNHEY, CDR2 SMNVEV, per germline (reference sequence). The CDR3 covers 13 residues. J lost 3 bases, V lost 5 bases, and 4 bases had no gene match.

This chain connects TRBV6-5 to TRBJ1-5, with 7 bases aligning to TRBD1. The junction had 10 bases not matched to a gene; V was cut back by 6 bases and J by 5 bases. CDR1 MNHEY and CDR2 SVGAGI come from the germline V gene. This CDR3 spans 15 amino acids. This chain's CDR3 is CASREWDSIYQPQHF. CDR3 DNA: TGTGCCAGCAGGGAGTGGGACAGTATCTATCAGCCCCAGCATTTT.

About this clone: Different DNA sequences within this sample yield the same CDR3. The chain uses TRBV5-1 and TRBJ2-2; the D gene is possibly TRBD2 (5 bases). Per the germline V gene, CDR1 is SGHRS and CDR2 is YFSETQ. The CDR3 is 15 residues long. V was trimmed by 1 base and J by 0 bases, leaving 7 bases between them. The CDR3 sequence is CASSLSGTNTGELFF. CDR3 DNA sequence: TGCGCCAGCAGCTTGAGCGGAACGAACACCGGGGAGCTGTTTTTT. The full variable domain, its missing parts supplied by reference TRBV5-1 and TRBJ2-2, is KAGVTQTPRYLIKTRGQQVTLSCSPISGHRSVSWYQQTPGQGLQFLFEYFSETQRNKGNFPGRFSGRQFSNSRSEMNVSTLELGDSALYLCASSLSGTNTGELFFGEGSRLTVL.

The rearrangement links TRBV6-6 to TRBJ1-4, with D hard to call. The ends were cut back, 0 bases at V and 8 bases at J, with 10 bases in the middle. Per the germline V gene, CDR1 is MNHNY and CDR2 is SVGAGI (reference sequence). CDR3 length equals 14 residues. For the CDR3, the DNA is TGTGCCAGCAGTTACTCGTTGTTATCCGAAAAACTGTTTTTT. Amino acids: CASSYSLLSEKLFF.

The rearrangement links TRBV9 to TRBJ1-5; 7 bases match TRBD1. After removal of 4 bases from V and 1 base from J, the junction contained 8 bases not matched to a gene. CDR3 length equals 16 residues. Germline values: CDR1 SGDLS, CDR2 YYNGEE. Written as DNA, the CDR3 is TGTGCCAGCAGCACCAGACAGGGTGGAAGCAATCAGCCCCAGCATTTT. Its protein product is CASSTRQGGSNQPQHF.

The chain is built from TRBV18 and TRBJ2-2, with 12 positions matching TRBD1. Germline V lookup: CDR1 KGHSH, CDR2 LQKENI. The CDR3 runs to 17 residues. The junction had 6 bases not matched to a gene; V was cut back by 3 bases and J by 4 bases. The CDR3, as DNA: TGTGCCAGCTCACCCGGGACAGGGGGCTCGGGCACCGGGGAGCTGTTTTTT. Translating it yields CASSPGTGGSGTGELFF.

This clone was seen once. The J gene is TRBJ2-2, the V gene TRBV12-3 or TRBV12-4, with no clear D. Trimming left V 5 bases short and J 4 bases short, with 8 bases between. The CDR3 runs to 13 residues. The CDR3 sequence is CASSTDLTGELFF. The CDR3, as DNA: TGTGCCAGCAGTACAGACCTCACCGGGGAGCTGTTTTTT.

The chain employs TRBV3-1 (or the pseudogene TRBV3-2) and TRBJ1-1; D gene unclear. Per the germline V gene, CDR1 is LGHDT and CDR2 is YNNKEL (reference sequence). Trimming shortened V by 1 base and J by 1 base, and 7 bases separated the two germline ends. The CDR3 consists of 14 residues. CDR3 sequence: CASSQGAANTEAFF. CDR3 in DNA: TGTGCCAGCAGCCAAGGGGCAGCGAACACTGAAGCTTTCTTT.

The gene calls are TRBV7-6 and TRBJ1-1, with D possibly being TRBD1 (6 bases). Trimming took off 3 bases at V and 1 base at J, with 9 bases between the two ends. Germline assignment: CDR1 SGHVS and CDR2 FNYEAQ. This CDR3 region has 14 residues. The CDR3 nucleotides are TGTGCCAGCAGCTTTTTGACAGGGAACACTGAAGCTTTCTTT. Translated, it gives CASSFLTGNTEAFF.

CDR3 region: CATVRLPQNEQYF. CDR3 in DNA: TGTGCCACCGTCAGACTGCCCCAGAACGAGCAGTACTTC. The rearrangement joins TRBV6-5 to TRBJ2-7; D unresolved. CDR1 and CDR2 from the germline V gene are MNHEY and SVGAGI. The CDR3 contains 13 residues. The V end was cut by 10 bases, the J end by 5 bases, with 18 bases between.

V is TRBV6-5 and J is TRBJ1-2; perhaps TRBD1 as D (6 bases). Trimming shortened V by 10 bases and J by 4 bases, and 16 bases separated the two germline ends. Germline CDR1 MNHEY, CDR2 SVGAGI. This CDR3 contains 13 residues. DNA for the CDR3: TGTGCCACCCAGACAGGTTCGGGCTATGGCTACACCTTC. This codes for CATQTGSGYGYTF.

CDR3 sequence reads: CATSAPDTNGGGKLFF. Here the CDR3 DNA reads TGTGCCACCAGTGCCCCGGACACCAACGGGGGAGGAAAACTGTTTTTT. This chain uses TRBV24-1 with TRBJ1-4; the D gene is possibly TRBD1 (5 bases). Germline-derived CDR1 and CDR2 are KGHDR and SFDVKD. The length of the CDR3 is 16 residues. V was trimmed by 5 bases and J by 10 bases, leaving 22 bases between them.